This T cell receptor (beta chain) was captured in a study of cytotoxic CD8 clonotypes in ibrutinib-treated CLL. In the study overall: Response material was collected after a median 12 months of treatment, range 6 to 36. The study recorded mean values of around 250,000 productive templates and 80,000 to 100,000 productive rearrangements per sample.

Method: immunoSEQ multiplex PCR; TCRdb's copy keeps in-frame clones and lacks some. The sample has 110,000 to 150,000 clones, 76% seen once; the top ten hold 4.5% to 6.5%. The CDR3 is 15 amino acids. The ends lost 4 bases at V and 3 bases at J; junction bases unmatched: 8. Germline CDR1 reads SGHDT; CDR2 reads YYEEEE. Sequenced here: PBMCs, sampled after 24 months of ibrutinib treatment. This receptor was obtained from a human donor with chronic lymphocytic leukemia. The J gene is TRBJ1-1, the V gene TRBV5-6; 8 bases align to TRBD1. The CDR3 sequence is CASSPDRVQDTEAFF. The CDR3, as DNA: TGTGCCAGCAGCCCGGACAGGGTTCAAGACACTGAAGCTTTCTTT.